The 29 T cell receptor beta chains below were found in one sample sequenced in a study of blood T cells in healthy people across ages. Then a second PCR, running about 7 to 11 cycles, was carried out with a sample-barcoded 5' primer and a J-beta primer mix. Via MiXCR, TCRdb re-called the 5' RACE reads, giving one row per CDR3 protein. The sample lists roughly 1.6 million distinct CDR3 sequences, roughly a third occurring once. The sequencing input was blood. These receptor sequences come from a woman aged 25 to 45 in good health.

The chain recombines TRBV3-1 with TRBJ2-4; the match to TRBD2 covers 7 bases. The DNA end is a closer match to TRBJ2-7, so the J assignment may be wrong. The CDR3 contains 14 residues. CDR1 and CDR2 from the germline V gene are LGHDT and YNNKEL (reference sequence). The CDR3, as DNA: TGTGCCAGCAGCCAGCTAGCGGATGCCTACGAGCAGTACTTC. Its translation is CASSQLADAYEQYF.

This clonotype has ten or more counts. The chain joins TRBV4-1 to TRBJ2-6; D unclear. In germline, CDR1 is MGHRA, CDR2 YSYEKL. V lost 2 bases, J lost 0 bases, and 14 bases lay in between. CDR3 size: 18 residues. The CDR3 protein is CASSQSERDNSGANVLTF. CDR3 DNA: TGCGCCAGCAGCCAAAGTGAGCGAGACAACTCTGGGGCCAACGTCCTGACTTTC.

In this sample, this clonotype turned up once. The chain uses TRBV2 and TRBJ2-1; D may be TRBD1 (6 bases). Germline CDR1 and CDR2: SNHLY and FYNNEI. With 2 bases removed from V and 8 bases from J, the gap between germline ends came to 19 bases. There are 16 residues in the CDR3. The CDR3 DNA reads TGTGCCAGCAGTGAACATCGCAGGGGCCAGGAGGATGAGCAGTTCTTC. As protein: CASSEHRRGQEDEQFF.

The CDR3 spells CAISESIGENEQFF. The CDR3, as DNA: TGTGCCATCAGTGAGTCTATCGGGGAAAATGAGCAGTTCTTC. The rearrangement uses TRBV10-3 and TRBJ2-1, with D possibly matching TRBD2 (5 bases). There are 14 residues in the CDR3. V was pared by 0 bases and J by 7 bases, with 10 bases between. Germline CDR1 ENHRY, CDR2 SYGVKD.

Of note for this clonotype: A much bigger clone sits one base away, suggesting this may be a read error. This sequence joins TRBV20-1 and TRBJ2-3, with TRBD2 matching over 9 bases. The germline V gene has CDR1 DFQATT and CDR2 SNEGSKA (reference sequence). The CDR3 spans 13 residues. The CDR3 nucleotides are TGCAGTGCCGGTAGCGGGGGACGAGATACGCGGTATTTT. Translating gives CSAGSGGRDTRYF.

The chain employs TRBV3-1 and TRBJ2-1; D ambiguous. Germline CDR1 reads LGHDT; CDR2 reads YNNKEL (reference sequence). The length of the CDR3 is 14 residues. The V end was cut by 3 bases, the J end by 7 bases, with 13 bases between. The CDR3 bases are TGTGCCAGCAGCCAGTACGGAAACTTAAATGAGCAGTTCTTC. This sequence encodes CASSQYGNLNEQFF.

A note on this clonotype: One end of the junction does not line up with germline, which may come from a read error. The J gene is TRBJ2-1, the V gene TRBV28; maybe TRBD2 (7 bases). Germline CDR1 is MDHEN and CDR2 is SYDVKM. CDR3 length: 16 residues. CDR3 in DNA: TGCGCCAGCAGTTCCGGGCCTTCGGGGGGCCGTAATGAGCAGTTCTTC. The encoded protein is CASSSGPSGGRNEQFF.

This chain links TRBV6-2 or TRBV6-3 with TRBJ2-2; D is ambiguous. The CDR3 length is 14 residues. Trimming removed 5 bases from V and 0 bases from J, with 7 bases in between. The germline gives CDR1 MNHEY, CDR2 SVGEGT. CDR3 nucleotides: TGTGCCAGCAGTAGGGTTGCGAACACCGGGGAGCTGTTTTTT. It yields the protein CASSRVANTGELFF.

This chain joins TRBV7-9 and TRBJ2-1; 12 bases agree with TRBD2. This CDR3 spans 13 amino acids. The J segment lost 15 bases and the V segment lost 4 bases, leaving 7 bases of the junction unmatched. Germline V gene sequence: CDR1 SEHNR, CDR2 FQNEAQ (reference sequence). This CDR3 is CASSSSGGASTFF. CDR3 DNA: TGTGCCAGCAGCTCTAGCGGGGGGGCTAGTACGTTCTTC.

This clonotype was observed a handful of times. The chain combines TRBV27 with TRBJ1-1; maybe TRBD1 (5 bases). The CDR3 length is 13 residues. Germline V lookup: CDR1 MNHEY, CDR2 SMNVEV (reference sequence). Between the trimmed V and J ends, which lost 6 bases and 6 bases, there was a span of 14 bases. Here the CDR3 DNA reads TGTGCCAGCAGCTGGGGGTCGGGGGCTGAAGCTTTCTTT. This codes for CASSWGSGAEAFF.

A remark on this clonotype: Being one base from a much bigger clone, this may be a read error. This chain links TRBV29-1 with TRBJ2-1; D is tentatively TRBD1 or TRBD2 (5 bases each). The CDR3 is made up of 12 amino acids. V was shortened by 6 bases and J by 9 bases, with 15 bases between the two germline ends. The germline CDR1 and CDR2 sequences are SQVTM and ANQGSEA. The CDR3 region has the DNA TGCAGCGTAGCGGCAGGGTCGAGTGAGCAGTTCTTC. Translated, it gives CSVAAGSSEQFF.

In the case of this clonotype: Just one base apart from a much larger clone, this may be a read error. V is TRBV29-1 and J is TRBJ1-2, with D hard to call. Trimming stripped 7 bases from V and 3 bases from J, with 15 bases between. This CDR3 has 13 residues. CDR1 and CDR2 (germline): SQVTM, ANQGSEA. This CDR3 reads CSALVPGDYGYTF. Written as DNA, the CDR3 is TGCAGCGCGCTGGTACCCGGGGACTATGGCTACACCTTC.

This clonotype has just a few counts. The junction departs from the called germline gene at one end, perhaps through a read error. This chain connects TRBV6-5 to TRBJ2-7; unclear D gene. Germline lookup yields CDR1 MNHEY and CDR2 SVGAGI. The CDR3 covers 13 residues. This CDR3 is CVSSLNSPNEQYF. CDR3 nucleotides: TGTGTCAGCAGTCTGAATTCACCCAACGAGCAGTACTTC.

The chain combines TRBV7-9 with TRBJ1-6; 8 bases align to TRBD1. The CDR3 contains 18 residues. V lost 5 bases to trimming and J lost 10 bases; unmatched junction nucleotides: 19. Germline V gene data show CDR1 as SEHNR and CDR2 as FQNEAQ (reference sequence). CDR3 nucleotides: TGTGCCAGCAGCAACTCCAGGACAGGGAGGGGGGGGCGGTCACCCCTCCACTTT. Its protein product is CASSNSRTGRGGRSPLHF.

As concerns this clonotype: This clone may be a read error of a much larger clone one base away. The chain is built from TRBV5-6 and TRBJ2-1; the D gene is possibly TRBD2 (6 bases). The DNA matches TRBJ2-7 better at its end, which makes the J call doubtful. The CDR3 extends over 14 amino acids. Germline V gene data show CDR1 as SGHDT and CDR2 as YYEEEE. CDR3 nucleotides: TGTACCAGCACCAATGGGGGGAGATTCGAGGAGCAGTACTTC. Translating gives CTSTNGGRFEEQYF.

This chain joins TRBV27 and TRBJ1-4, with D possibly matching TRBD1 (6 bases). The V end was cut by 4 bases, the J end by 3 bases, with 9 bases between. The germline CDR1 and CDR2 sequences are MNHEY and SMNVEV (reference sequence). The CDR3 loop spans 14 amino acids. CDR3 amino acids: CASSSNRANEKLFF. CDR3 DNA: TGTGCCAGCAGTTCAAACAGGGCTAATGAAAAACTGTTTTTT. The full variable domain, with the rest looked up from reference TRBV27 and TRBJ1-4, is EAQVTQNPRYLITVTGKKLTVTCSQNMNHEYMSWYRQDPGLGLRQIYYSMNVEVTDKGDVPEGYKVSRKEKRNFPLILESPSPNQTSLYFCASSSNRANEKLFFGSGTQLSVL.

Concerning this clonotype itself: This could be a read error, since a much larger clone is one nucleotide away. The rearrangement links TRBV29-1 to TRBJ2-7; D is tentatively TRBD1 or TRBD2 (5 bases each). The CDR3 length is 12 residues. Germline V gene sequence: CDR1 SQVTM, CDR2 ANQGSEA. The CDR3 DNA reads as TGCAGCGGTGAAGGGGAGTCCTACGAGCAGTACTTC. The encoded protein is CSGEGESYEQYF.

Concerning this clonotype itself: A read error may produce the germline difference seen at one junction end. This chain joins TRBV10-3 and TRBJ2-3, with TRBD1 matching 12 bases. The germline gives CDR1 ENHRY, CDR2 SYGVKD. The CDR3 is made up of 18 amino acids. As DNA, the CDR3 is TGTGCCATCAGTAAGTCACAGGGGACAGGGGGCATCACAGATACGCAGTATTTT. Translating it yields CAISKSQGTGGITDTQYF.

J is TRBJ2-5 and V is TRBV20-1; D ambiguous. V was cut by 1 base and J by 1 base, with 10 bases left in between. Germline-derived CDR1 and CDR2 are DFQATT and SNEGSKA (reference sequence). The CDR3 runs to 14 residues. CDR3 sequence reads: CSARADSRQETQYF. The DNA for the CDR3 is TGCAGTGCTAGAGCCGACTCGCGCCAAGAGACCCAGTACTTC.

This clonotype occurred once. J is TRBJ2-5 and V is TRBV2; 9 nucleotides line up with TRBD2. After removal of 6 bases from V and 4 bases from J, the junction contained 9 bases not matched to a gene. Germline assignment: CDR1 SNHLY and CDR2 FYNNEI. The CDR3 consists of 15 residues. The CDR3: CASSRGGGAPETQYF. The CDR3 DNA is TGTGCCAGCAGCCGAGGCGGGGGGGCCCCAGAGACCCAGTACTTC.

This clonotype was seen at least ten times. The chain employs TRBV10-3 and TRBJ2-1; TRBD2 matches 7 bases. This CDR3 has 14 amino acids. The germline gives CDR1 ENHRY, CDR2 SYGVKD. J was trimmed by 0 bases and V by 6 bases; bases with no gene match: 2. CDR3 in amino acids: CAISPGGSYNEQFF. In nucleotides, the CDR3 is TGTGCCATCAGCCCGGGGGGCTCCTACAATGAGCAGTTCTTC.

The chain recombines TRBV12-3 or TRBV12-4 with TRBJ1-1, with D possibly being TRBD1 (5 bases). This CDR3 has 13 amino acids. The V and J ends lost 5 bases and 8 bases respectively, with 15 bases between them. The CDR3 sequence: CASSPDLRGEAFF. In nucleotides, the CDR3 is TGTGCCAGCAGTCCAGACCTAAGGGGAGAAGCTTTCTTT.

This clonotype came up many times. V gene TRBV6-5 combines with J gene TRBJ2-1; 7 bases agree with TRBD1. Germline CDR1 MNHEY, CDR2 SVGAGI. CDR3 length: 20 residues. Trimming at V came to 5 bases and at J to 9 bases, leaving 28 bases not matched to a gene. The CDR3 loop is CASSHRGRGTVGTRAGEQFF. The CDR3 nucleotides are TGTGCCAGCAGTCACAGAGGGCGAGGGACAGTGGGTACGCGGGCCGGTGAGCAGTTCTTC.

This clonotype was detected only a few times. The chain couples TRBV6-1 to TRBJ2-1; D unresolved. The CDR3 spans 13 residues. CDR1 and CDR2 from the germline V gene are MNHNS and SASEGT. Trimming removed 11 bases from V and 3 bases from J, with 14 bases in between. As DNA, the CDR3 is TGTGCCTGTGGTGATCCTCGCTACAATGAGCAGTTCTTC. It is translated as CACGDPRYNEQFF.

This clonotype was seen only a few times. CDR3 nucleotide sequence: TGTGCCAGCAGCCAAGAATCTGGTGTTTCGTCCTACTATGGCTACACCTTC. This translates into CASSQESGVSSYYGYTF. V usage is TRBV14 and J usage is TRBJ1-2; D not resolved. This CDR3 has 17 residues. Trimming removed 0 bases from V and 3 bases from J, with 17 bases in between. Per germline, CDR1 SGHDN and CDR2 FVKESK.

In DNA form, the CDR3 reads TGCAGTGCTGTGACTAGCGGGGGCACAGATACGCAGTATTTT. Encoded protein: CSAVTSGGTDTQYF. The chain joins TRBV20-1 to TRBJ2-3; 11 nucleotides agree with TRBD2. This CDR3 is built from 14 residues. The V and J ends lost 5 bases and 1 base, in that order; junction bases with no gene match: 2. CDR1 and CDR2 from the germline V gene are DFQATT and SNEGSKA (reference sequence).

This clonotype appeared a few times. The rearrangement uses TRBV12-3 or TRBV12-4 and TRBJ1-5; the D is unclear. The CDR3 is 20 amino acids. V was clipped by 5 bases and J by 0 bases, with 26 bases between them. Written as DNA, the CDR3 is TGTGCCAGCAGTCTGCAATGGACGGAACGGGGAGACTATAGCAATCAGCCCCAGCATTTT. Its translation: CASSLQWTERGDYSNQPQHF.

The chain couples TRBV2 to TRBJ1-1; perhaps TRBD1 as D (5 bases). This CDR3 is built from 12 residues. The V end was cut by 1 base, the J end by 11 bases, with 11 bases between. CDR1 is SNHLY, CDR2 FYNNEI, per germline. This CDR3 reads CASSEVGDNAFF. DNA of the CDR3: TGTGCCAGCAGTGAAGTGGGGGATAACGCTTTCTTT.

This chain links TRBV3-1 with TRBJ2-3, with D maybe TRBD2 (5 bases). The V gene's germline CDR1 is LGHDT and CDR2 YNNKEL (reference sequence). The CDR3 extends over 15 amino acids. The germline V and J ends were trimmed by 3 bases and 0 bases, with 10 bases remaining between them. The CDR3 reads CASSQSGSSTDTQYF. As DNA, the CDR3 is TGTGCCAGCAGCCAGAGCGGATCTAGCACAGATACGCAGTATTTT.